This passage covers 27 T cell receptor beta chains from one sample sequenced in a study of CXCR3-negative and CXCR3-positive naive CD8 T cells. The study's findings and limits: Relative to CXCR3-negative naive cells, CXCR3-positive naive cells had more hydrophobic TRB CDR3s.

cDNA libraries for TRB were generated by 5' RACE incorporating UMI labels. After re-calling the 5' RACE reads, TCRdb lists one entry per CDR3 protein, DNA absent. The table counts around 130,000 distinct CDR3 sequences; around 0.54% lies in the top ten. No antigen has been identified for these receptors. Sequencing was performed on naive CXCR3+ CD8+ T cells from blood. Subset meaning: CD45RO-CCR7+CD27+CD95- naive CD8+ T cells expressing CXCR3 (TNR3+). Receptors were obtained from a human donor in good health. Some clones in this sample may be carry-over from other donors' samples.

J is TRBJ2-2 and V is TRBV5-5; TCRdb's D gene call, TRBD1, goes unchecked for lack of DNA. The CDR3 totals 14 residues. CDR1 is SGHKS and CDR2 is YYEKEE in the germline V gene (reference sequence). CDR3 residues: CASTGQGSPGELFF.

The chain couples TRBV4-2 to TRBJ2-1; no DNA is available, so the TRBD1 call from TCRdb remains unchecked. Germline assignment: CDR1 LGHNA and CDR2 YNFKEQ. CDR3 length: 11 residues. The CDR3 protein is CASKGYNEQFF.

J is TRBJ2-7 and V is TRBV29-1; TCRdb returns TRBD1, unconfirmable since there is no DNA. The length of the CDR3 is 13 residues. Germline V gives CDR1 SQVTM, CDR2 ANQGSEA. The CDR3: CSVEGDTDLEQYF.

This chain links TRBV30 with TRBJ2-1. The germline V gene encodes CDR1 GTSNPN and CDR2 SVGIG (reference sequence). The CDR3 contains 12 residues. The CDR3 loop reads CAWSVLGNEQFF. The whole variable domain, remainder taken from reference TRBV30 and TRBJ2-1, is SQTIHQWPATLVQPVGSPLSLECTVEGTSNPNLYWYRQAAGRGLQLLFYSVGIGQISSEVPQNLSASRPQDRQFILSSKKLLLSDSGFYLCAWSVLGNEQFFGPGTRLTVL.

The CDR3 loop reads CASSYNPSGTNTQYF. The chain employs TRBV6-5 and TRBJ2-3; TCRdb returns TRBD2, unconfirmable since there is no DNA. Germline values: CDR1 MNHEY, CDR2 SVGAGI. CDR3 length: 15 amino acids.

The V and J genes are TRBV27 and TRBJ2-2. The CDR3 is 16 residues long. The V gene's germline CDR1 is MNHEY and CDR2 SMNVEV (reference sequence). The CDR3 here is CASSLFMSYITGELFF.

The CDR3 protein is CAISETLQGAMFEAFF. This chain links TRBV10-3 with TRBJ1-1; no DNA is available, so the TRBD1 call from TCRdb remains unchecked. Germline assignment: CDR1 ENHRY and CDR2 SYGVKD. This CDR3 contains 16 residues.

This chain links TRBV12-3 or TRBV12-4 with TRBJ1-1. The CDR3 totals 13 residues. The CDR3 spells CASSSAVNTEAFF.

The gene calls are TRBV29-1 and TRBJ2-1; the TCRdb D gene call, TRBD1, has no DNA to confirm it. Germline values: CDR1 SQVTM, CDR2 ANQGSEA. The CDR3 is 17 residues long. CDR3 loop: CSGTILGPTNSYNEQFF.

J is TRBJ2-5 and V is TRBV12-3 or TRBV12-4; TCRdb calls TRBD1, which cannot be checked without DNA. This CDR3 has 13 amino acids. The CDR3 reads CASRPIDPKTQYF.

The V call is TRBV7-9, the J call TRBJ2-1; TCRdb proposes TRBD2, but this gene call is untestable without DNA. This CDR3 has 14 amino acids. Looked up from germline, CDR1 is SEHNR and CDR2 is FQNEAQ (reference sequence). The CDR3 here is CASSYSGTRVRGFF.

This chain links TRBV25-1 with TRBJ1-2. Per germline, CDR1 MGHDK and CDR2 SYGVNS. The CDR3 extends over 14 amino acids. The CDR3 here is CASSVEGFGYGYTF.

The CDR3 is CASSPTAVTDTQYF. This chain joins TRBV6-2 or TRBV6-3 and TRBJ2-3. There are 14 residues in the CDR3. The germline gives CDR1 MNHEY, CDR2 SVGEGT.

The CDR3 sequence is CASSPEPGQNTEAFF. The chain carries TRBV4-1 and TRBJ1-1. Germline-derived CDR1 and CDR2 are MGHRA and YSYEKL. The CDR3 covers 15 residues.

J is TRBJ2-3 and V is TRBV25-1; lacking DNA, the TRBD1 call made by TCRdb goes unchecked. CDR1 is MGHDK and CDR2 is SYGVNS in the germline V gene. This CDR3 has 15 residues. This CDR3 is CASSEVGAVGDTQYF.

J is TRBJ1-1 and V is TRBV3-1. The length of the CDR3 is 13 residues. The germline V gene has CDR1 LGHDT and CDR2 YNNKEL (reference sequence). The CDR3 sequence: CASSQVGDTEAFF.

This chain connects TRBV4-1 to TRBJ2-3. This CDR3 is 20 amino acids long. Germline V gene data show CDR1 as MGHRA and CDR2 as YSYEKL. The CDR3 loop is CASSQDRRFPIGSRTDTQYF.

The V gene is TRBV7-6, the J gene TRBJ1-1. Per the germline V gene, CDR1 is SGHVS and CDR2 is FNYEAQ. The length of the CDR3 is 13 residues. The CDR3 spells CASSPPTAAEAFF.

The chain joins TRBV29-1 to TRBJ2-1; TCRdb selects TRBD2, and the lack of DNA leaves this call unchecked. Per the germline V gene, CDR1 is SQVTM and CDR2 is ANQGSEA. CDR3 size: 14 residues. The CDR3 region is CSVERRAGGNEQFF.

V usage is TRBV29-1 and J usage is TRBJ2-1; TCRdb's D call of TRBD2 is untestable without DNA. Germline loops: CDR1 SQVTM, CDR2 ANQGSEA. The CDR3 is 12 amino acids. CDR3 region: CSVEREGNEQFF.

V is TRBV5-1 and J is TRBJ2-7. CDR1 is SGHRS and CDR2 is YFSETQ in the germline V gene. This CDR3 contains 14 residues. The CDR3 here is CASSLEVRPYEQYF. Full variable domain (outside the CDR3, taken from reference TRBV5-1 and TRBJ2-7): KAGVTQTPRYLIKTRGQQVTLSCSPISGHRSVSWYQQTPGQGLQFLFEYFSETQRNKGNFPGRFSGRQFSNSRSEMNVSTLELGDSALYLCASSLEVRPYEQYFGPGTRLTVT.

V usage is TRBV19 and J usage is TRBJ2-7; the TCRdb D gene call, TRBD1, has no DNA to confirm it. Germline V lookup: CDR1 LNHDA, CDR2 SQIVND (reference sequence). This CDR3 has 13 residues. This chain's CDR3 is CASSVTGTYEQYF.

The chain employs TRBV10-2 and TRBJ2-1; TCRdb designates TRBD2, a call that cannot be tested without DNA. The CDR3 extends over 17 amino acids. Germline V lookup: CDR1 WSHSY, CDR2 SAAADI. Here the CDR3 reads CASSDPTLAGGPDEQFF.

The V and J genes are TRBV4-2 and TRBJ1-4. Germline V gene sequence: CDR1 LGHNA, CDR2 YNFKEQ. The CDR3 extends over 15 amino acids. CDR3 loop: CASSQDSGGGEKLFF.

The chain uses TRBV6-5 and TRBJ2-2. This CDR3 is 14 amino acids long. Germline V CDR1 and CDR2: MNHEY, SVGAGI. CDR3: CASSYSLGTGELFF.

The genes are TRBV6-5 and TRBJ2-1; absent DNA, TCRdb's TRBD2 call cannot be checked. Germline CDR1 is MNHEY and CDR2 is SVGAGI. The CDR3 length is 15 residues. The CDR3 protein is CASSPPSGFYNEQFF.

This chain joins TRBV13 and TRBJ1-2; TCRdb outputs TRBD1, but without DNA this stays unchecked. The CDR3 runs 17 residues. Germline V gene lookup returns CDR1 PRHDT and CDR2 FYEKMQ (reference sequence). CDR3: CASSQDRDVPQAYGYTF. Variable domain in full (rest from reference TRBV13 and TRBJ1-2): AAGVIQSPRHLIKEKRETATLKCYPIPRHDTVYWYQQGPGQDPQFLISFYEKMQSDKGSIPDRFSAQQFSDYHSELNMSSLELGDSALYFCASSQDRDVPQAYGYTFGSGTRLTVV.